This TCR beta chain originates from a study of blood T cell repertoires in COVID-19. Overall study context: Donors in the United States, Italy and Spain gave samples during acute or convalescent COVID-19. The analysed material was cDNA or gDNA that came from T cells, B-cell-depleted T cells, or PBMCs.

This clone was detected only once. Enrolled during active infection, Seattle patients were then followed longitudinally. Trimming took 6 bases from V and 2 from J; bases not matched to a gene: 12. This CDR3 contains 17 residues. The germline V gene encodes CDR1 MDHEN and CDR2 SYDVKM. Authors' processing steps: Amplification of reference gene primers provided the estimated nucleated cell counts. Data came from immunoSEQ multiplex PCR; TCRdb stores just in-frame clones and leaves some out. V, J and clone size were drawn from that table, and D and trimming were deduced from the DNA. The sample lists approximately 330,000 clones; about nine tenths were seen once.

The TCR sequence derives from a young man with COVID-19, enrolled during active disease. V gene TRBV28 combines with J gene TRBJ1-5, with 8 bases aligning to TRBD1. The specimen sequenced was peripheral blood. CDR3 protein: CASSSTGGGFGNQPQHF. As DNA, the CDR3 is TGTGCCAGCAGCTCTACAGGGGGTGGATTTGGCAATCAGCCCCAGCATTTT.